The sequence of this TCR beta chain was determined in a study of a mutant IDH1 vaccine in newly diagnosed glioma. Overall study: Patients began vaccination 4-6 weeks after radiotherapy alone, or with temozolomide cycles. Treated patients, averaging roughly 44 years, were roughly 62% male and about 38% female. Findings and limits, study-wide: Patients mounted vaccine-induced immune responses in around 93% of cases.

The CDR3 covers 13 residues. CDR1 and CDR2 from the germline V gene are LGHNA and YNFKEQ. V was cut by 1 base and J by 14 bases, with 15 bases left in between. Clones were sequenced by immunoSEQ multiplex PCR, and TCRdb holds only the in-frame ones, with some missing. The data contain roughly 70,000 clones, about 87% of them singletons. This clone was detected only once. Antigen unknown. Documented time point: week 23, last vaccination. The investigators gave 300 ug of mutant IDH1 20-mer peptide in each vaccine dose, together with topical imiquimod. The sequencing here drew on PBMCs, taken from a glioma patient whose treatment included an IDH1 peptide vaccine. The J gene is TRBJ2-1, the V gene TRBV4-2; the D gene could be TRBD1 or TRBD2 (5 bases each). This sequence originates from a man aged 18 to 30 with glioma. The CDR3 sequence is CASSQAFYGAEFF. In DNA form, the CDR3 reads TGTGCCAGCAGCCAAGCGTTTTACGGGGCTGAGTTCTTC.